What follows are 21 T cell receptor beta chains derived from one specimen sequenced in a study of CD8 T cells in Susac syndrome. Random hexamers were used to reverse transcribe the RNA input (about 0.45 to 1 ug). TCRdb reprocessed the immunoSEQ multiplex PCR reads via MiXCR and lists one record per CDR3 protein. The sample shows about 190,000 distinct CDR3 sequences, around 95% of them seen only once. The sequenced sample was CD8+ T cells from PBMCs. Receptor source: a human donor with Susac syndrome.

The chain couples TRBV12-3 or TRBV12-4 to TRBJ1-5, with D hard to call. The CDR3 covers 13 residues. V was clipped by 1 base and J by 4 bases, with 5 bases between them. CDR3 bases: TGTGCCAGCAGTTTAGGGCCGAATCAGCCCCAGCATTTT. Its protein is CASSLGPNQPQHF.

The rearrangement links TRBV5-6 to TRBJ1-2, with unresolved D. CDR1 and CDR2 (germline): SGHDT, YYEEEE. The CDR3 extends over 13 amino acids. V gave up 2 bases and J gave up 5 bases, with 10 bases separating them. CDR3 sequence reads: CASSFYPEYGYTF. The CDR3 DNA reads TGTGCCAGCAGCTTCTATCCGGAGTATGGCTACACCTTC.

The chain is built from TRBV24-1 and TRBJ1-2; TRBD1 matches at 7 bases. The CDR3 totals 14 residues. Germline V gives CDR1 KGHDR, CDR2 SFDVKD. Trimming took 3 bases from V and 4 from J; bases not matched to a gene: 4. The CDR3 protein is CATSDPGQLYGYTF. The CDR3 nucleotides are TGTGCCACCAGTGATCCGGGACAGCTCTATGGCTACACCTTC.

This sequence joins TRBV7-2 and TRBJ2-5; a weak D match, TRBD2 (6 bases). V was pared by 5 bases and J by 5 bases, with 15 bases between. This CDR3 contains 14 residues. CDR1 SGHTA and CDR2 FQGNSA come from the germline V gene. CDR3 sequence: CASSPQRVGETQYF. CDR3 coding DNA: TGTGCCAGCAGCCCGCAGCGGGTGGGGGAGACCCAGTACTTC.

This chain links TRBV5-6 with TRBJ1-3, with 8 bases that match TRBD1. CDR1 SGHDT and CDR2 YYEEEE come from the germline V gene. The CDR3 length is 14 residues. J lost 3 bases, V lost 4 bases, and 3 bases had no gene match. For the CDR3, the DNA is TGTGCCAGCAGCCCCGACAGGGGTGGAAACACCATATATTTT. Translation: CASSPDRGGNTIYF.

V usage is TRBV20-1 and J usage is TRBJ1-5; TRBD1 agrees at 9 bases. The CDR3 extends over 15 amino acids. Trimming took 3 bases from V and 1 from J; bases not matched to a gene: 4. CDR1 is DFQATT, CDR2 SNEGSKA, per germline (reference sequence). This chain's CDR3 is CSARDRGYSNQPQHF. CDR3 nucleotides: TGCAGTGCTAGGGACAGGGGTTACAGCAATCAGCCCCAGCATTTT.

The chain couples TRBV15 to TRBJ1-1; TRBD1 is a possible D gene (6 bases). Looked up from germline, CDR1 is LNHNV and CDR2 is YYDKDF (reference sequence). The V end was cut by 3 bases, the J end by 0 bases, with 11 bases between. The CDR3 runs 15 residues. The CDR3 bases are TGTGCCACCAGCAGCCTACAGGGAATGAACACTGAAGCTTTCTTT. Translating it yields CATSSLQGMNTEAFF.

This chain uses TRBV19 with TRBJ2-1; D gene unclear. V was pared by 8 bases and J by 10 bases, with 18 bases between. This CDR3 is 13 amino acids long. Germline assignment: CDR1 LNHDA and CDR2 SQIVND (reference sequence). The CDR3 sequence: CASRVPSGREQFF. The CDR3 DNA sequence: TGTGCCAGTCGGGTTCCTAGTGGCAGGGAGCAGTTCTTC.

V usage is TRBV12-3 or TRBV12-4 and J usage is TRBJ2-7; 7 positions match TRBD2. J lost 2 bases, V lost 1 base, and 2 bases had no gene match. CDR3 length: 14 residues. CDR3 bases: TGTGCCAGCAGTTTAGGGACTAGTACCTACGAGCAGTACTTC. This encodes CASSLGTSTYEQYF.

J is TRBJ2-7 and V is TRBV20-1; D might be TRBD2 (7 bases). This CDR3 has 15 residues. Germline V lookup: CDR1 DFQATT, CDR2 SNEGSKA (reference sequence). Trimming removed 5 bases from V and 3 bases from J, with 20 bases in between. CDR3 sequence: CSAFGGGLGIYEQYF. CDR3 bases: TGCAGTGCTTTTGGGGGGGGCCTAGGGATCTACGAGCAGTACTTC.

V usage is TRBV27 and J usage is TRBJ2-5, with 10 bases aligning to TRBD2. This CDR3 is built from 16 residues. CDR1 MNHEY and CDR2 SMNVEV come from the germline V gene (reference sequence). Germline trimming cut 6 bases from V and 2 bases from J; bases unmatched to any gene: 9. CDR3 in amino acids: CASSAQREGMQETQYF. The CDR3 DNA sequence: TGTGCCAGCAGCGCCCAGCGGGAGGGGATGCAAGAGACCCAGTACTTC.

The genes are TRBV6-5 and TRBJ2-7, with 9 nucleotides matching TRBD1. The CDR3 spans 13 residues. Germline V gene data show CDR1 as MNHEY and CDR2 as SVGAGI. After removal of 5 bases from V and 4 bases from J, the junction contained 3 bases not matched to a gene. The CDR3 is CASSKQGAYEQYF. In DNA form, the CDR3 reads TGTGCCAGCAGTAAACAGGGGGCGTACGAGCAGTACTTC.

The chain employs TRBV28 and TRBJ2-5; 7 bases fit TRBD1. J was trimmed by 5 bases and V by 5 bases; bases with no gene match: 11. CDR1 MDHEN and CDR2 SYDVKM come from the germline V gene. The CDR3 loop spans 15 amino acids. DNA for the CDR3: TGTGCCAGCAGTCCACAGGGAACAGGGGATGAGACCCAGTACTTC. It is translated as CASSPQGTGDETQYF.

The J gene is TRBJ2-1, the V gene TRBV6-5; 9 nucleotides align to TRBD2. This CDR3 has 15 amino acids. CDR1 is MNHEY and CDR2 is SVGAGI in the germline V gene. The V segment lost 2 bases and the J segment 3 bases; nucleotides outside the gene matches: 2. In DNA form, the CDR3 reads TGTGCCAGCAGTTACGCGGGGGGGGACTACAATGAGCAGTTCTTC. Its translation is CASSYAGGDYNEQFF.

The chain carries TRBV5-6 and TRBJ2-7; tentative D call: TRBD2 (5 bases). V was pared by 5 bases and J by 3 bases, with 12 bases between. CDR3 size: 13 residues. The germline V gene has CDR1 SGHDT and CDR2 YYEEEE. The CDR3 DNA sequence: TGTGCCAGCAGTACCGGGGTAAGCTACGAGCAGTACTTC. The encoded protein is CASSTGVSYEQYF. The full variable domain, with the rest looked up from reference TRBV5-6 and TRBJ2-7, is DAGVTQSPTHLIKTRGQQVTLRCSPKSGHDTVSWYQQALGQGPQFIFQYYEEEERQRGNFPDRFSGHQFPNYSSELNVNALLLGDSALYLCASSTGVSYEQYFGPGTRLTVT.

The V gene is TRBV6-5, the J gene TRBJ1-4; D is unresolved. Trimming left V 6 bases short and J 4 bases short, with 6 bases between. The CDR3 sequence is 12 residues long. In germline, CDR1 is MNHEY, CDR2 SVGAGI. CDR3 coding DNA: TGTGCCAGCAGCAGCAATAATGAAAAACTGTTTTTT. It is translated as CASSSNNEKLFF.

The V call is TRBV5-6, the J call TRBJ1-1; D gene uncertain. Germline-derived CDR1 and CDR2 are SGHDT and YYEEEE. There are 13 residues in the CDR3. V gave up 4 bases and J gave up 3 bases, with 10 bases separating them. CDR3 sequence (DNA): TGTGCCAGCAGCGGTAACCGGCACACTGAAGCTTTCTTT. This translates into CASSGNRHTEAFF. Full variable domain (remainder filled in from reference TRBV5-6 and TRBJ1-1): DAGVTQSPTHLIKTRGQQVTLRCSPKSGHDTVSWYQQALGQGPQFIFQYYEEEERQRGNFPDRFSGHQFPNYSSELNVNALLLGDSALYLCASSGNRHTEAFFGQGTRLTVV.

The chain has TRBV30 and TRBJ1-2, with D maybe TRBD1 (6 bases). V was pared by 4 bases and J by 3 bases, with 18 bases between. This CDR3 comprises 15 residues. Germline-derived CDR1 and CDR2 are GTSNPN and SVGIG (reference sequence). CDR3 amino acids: CAWTDLQGFYYGYTF. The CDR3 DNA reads TGTGCCTGGACCGACCTACAGGGCTTCTACTATGGCTACACCTTC.

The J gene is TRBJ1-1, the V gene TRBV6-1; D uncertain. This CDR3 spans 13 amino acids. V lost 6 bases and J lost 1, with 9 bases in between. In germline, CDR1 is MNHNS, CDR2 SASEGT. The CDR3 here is CASSGVGNTEAFF. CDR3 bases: TGTGCCAGCAGCGGCGTGGGGAACACTGAAGCTTTCTTT.

CDR3 loop: CASSYTGPGAFF. CDR3 nucleotides: TGTGCCAGCAGTTACACGGGGCCAGGAGCTTTCTTT. The rearrangement links TRBV6-6 to TRBJ1-1, with D tentatively TRBD1 (5 bases). Between the trimmed V and J ends, which lost 2 bases and 10 bases, there was a span of 11 bases. Germline CDR1 is MNHNY and CDR2 is SVGAGI (reference sequence). The CDR3 sequence is 12 residues long.

The CDR3 here is CSAPVGGMTSDSYEQYF. The DNA of the CDR3 is TGCAGTGCTCCCGTAGGGGGCATGACTAGCGACTCCTACGAGCAGTACTTC. The chain is built from TRBV20-1 and TRBJ2-7; D possibly corresponds to TRBD2 (8 bases). The V and J ends lost 5 bases and 0 bases respectively, with 23 bases between them. CDR3 length: 17 amino acids. The germline V gene has CDR1 DFQATT and CDR2 SNEGSKA (reference sequence).